The entry below describes one T cell receptor beta chain. Its antigen is unidentified. Measured with immunoSEQ multiplex PCR; TCRdb has only the in-frame clones, and not every one. The sample records 75,000 to 90,000 clones, approximately 84% being singletons. This sample is drawn from a study of T cell responses to AZD1222 COVID-19 vaccine. Study background: Investigators merged groups given second doses at roughly 4 or roughly 12 weeks.

Findings of the study overall: Repertoire samples came only from after the peak T cell response. Vaccine-related CD4 TCRs covered spike, predominating at 160-218 and 743-854. Seropositivity was recorded at baseline in only a handful of AZD1222 recipients.

The sequence was obtained from an adult in good health. This specimen was peripheral blood, taken on day 0 of AZD1222 vaccination.

CDR3 sequence: CASSLGQGQEKLFF. The CDR3 region has the DNA TGTGCCAGCAGCTTGGGGCAGGGCCAGGAAAAACTGTTTTTT. The V call is TRBV5-4, the J call TRBJ1-4; perhaps TRBD1 as D (5 bases). V lost 0 bases and J lost 8, with 11 bases in between. CDR1 SGHNT and CDR2 YYREEE come from the germline V gene (reference sequence). There are 14 residues in the CDR3.